This T cell receptor beta chain was observed in a study of vaccination effects on CD4 cells after COVID-19. Broader study findings: Only a single clone (1 of 255 vaccine-induced clones in healthy vaccinees) cross-reacted with common cold coronaviruses. Clones of infection and vaccine origin contracted markedly late after vaccination.

ViraFEST used viral peptide pools to expand antigen-specific CD4+ T cells before sequencing. Scientists isolated CD4+ T cells after a roughly nine-day culture period ended. Prior SARS-CoV-2 infection was absent in the vaccine recipients, as shown by negative nucleocapsid antibodies. Cells had half their medium changed to IL-2 medium on days 3 and 7. Trimming removed 2 bases from V and 1 base from J; junction bases left unmatched: 9. The CDR3 contains 17 residues. Germline V gives CDR1 SEHNR, CDR2 FQNEAQ (reference sequence). This table comes from immunoSEQ multiplex PCR, and its TCRdb copy is limited to in-frame clones, with some not included. The sample holds fewer than 30,000 clones, about 81% seen once. Concerning this clone itself: Its antigen is undetermined.

The receptor's source is a human donor who received a COVID-19 vaccine. Sequenced here: CD4+ T cells from PBMCs cultured with SARS-CoV-2 spike peptides, sampled before COVID-19 vaccination. The chain couples TRBV7-9 to TRBJ2-3; 7 nucleotides line up with TRBD1. CDR3 in DNA: TGTGCCAGCAGCTTAAGGTCAACGACAGGGCGCACAGATACGCAGTATTTT. Protein sequence: CASSLRSTTGRTDTQYF.